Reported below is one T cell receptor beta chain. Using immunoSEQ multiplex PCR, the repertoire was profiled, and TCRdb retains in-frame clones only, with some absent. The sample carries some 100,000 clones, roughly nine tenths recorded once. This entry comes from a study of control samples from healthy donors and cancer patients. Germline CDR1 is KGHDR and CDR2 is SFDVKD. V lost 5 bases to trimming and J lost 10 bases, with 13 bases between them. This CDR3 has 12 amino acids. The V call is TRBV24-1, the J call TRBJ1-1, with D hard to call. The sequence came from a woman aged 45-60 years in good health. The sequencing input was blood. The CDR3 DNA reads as TGTGCCACCAGTGCTCTCGACAAGCCAGCTTTCTTT. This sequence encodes CATSALDKPAFF.